This TCR beta chain is from a study of T-cell reconstitution after alpha-beta-depleted transplantation in children. This clonotype has just a few counts. The antigen remains undetermined. The authors prepared the TCRbeta library with unique molecular identifiers. MiXCR, run by TCRdb on the PCR reads, gives a single entry per CDR3 protein. Among roughly 220,000 distinct CDR3 sequences listed, 7.5% to 9.5% were seen once. Study-wide points: Hyperexpanded clones declined; after one year, newly produced T cells mostly supplied diversity.

This CDR3 spans 15 amino acids. V was pared by 3 bases and J by 8 bases, with 8 bases of the junction left unmatched. The receptor was isolated from a male patient between 2 and 10 years old who had a stem cell transplant for acute myeloid leukemia, so the T cells may come from the graft donor. V is TRBV12-3 or TRBV12-4 and J is TRBJ2-1; 9 positions match TRBD1. The input for sequencing was PBMCs, mostly from graft donor cells, taken 360 days after TCRalphabeta/CD19-depleted stem cell transplant. The DNA for the CDR3 is TGTGCCAGCAGTTTCAGGACAGGGGTATTCTATGAGCAGTTCTTC. It codes for CASSFRTGVFYEQFF.